These 25 T cell receptor beta chains were all obtained from the same sample, sequenced in a study of shared clonotypes between healthy human individuals. Clones were read by immunoSEQ multiplex PCR, and TCRdb kept only the in-frame ones, dropping some. The repertoire consists of 950,000 to 1,200,000 clones, with around 77% occurring once and the leading ten covering approximately 0.9%. Sequencing input: memory CD4+ T cells from PBMCs. Subset described: CD45RA-negative fraction. The receptors stem from a man younger than 35 in good health. Some clones in this sample may be carry-over from other donors' samples.

The chain employs TRBV29-1 and TRBJ2-3; D tentatively fits TRBD1 or TRBD2 (5 bases each). This CDR3 comprises 14 residues. V was cut by 6 bases and J by 2 bases, with 15 bases left in between. Germline V gives CDR1 SQVTM, CDR2 ANQGSEA. The CDR3, as DNA: TGCAGCGTAGGAACAGGACTGCTCACAGATACGCAGTATTTT. Encoded protein: CSVGTGLLTDTQYF.

The V call is TRBV15, the J call TRBJ2-7; 7 nucleotides agree with TRBD1. The CDR3 contains 15 residues. Germline assignment: CDR1 LNHNV and CDR2 YYDKDF (reference sequence). Losses at the gene ends were 0 bases for V and 3 bases for J; bases not matched to a gene: 5. CDR3 sequence reads: CATSRDGQENYEQYF. The CDR3 DNA reads TGTGCCACCAGCAGAGATGGACAGGAGAACTACGAGCAGTACTTC.

Remarks on this clone: Other DNA variants within this sample encode the same CDR3. The chain recombines TRBV19 with TRBJ1-1; 8 bases match TRBD1. With V trimmed by 1 base and J by 0 bases, 4 bases remained unmatched. This CDR3 has 16 amino acids. Per the germline V gene, CDR1 is LNHDA and CDR2 is SQIVND (reference sequence). The DNA of the CDR3 is TGTGCCAGTAGTATAGCGGCAGGGGGCGTGAACACTGAAGCTTTCTTT. This translates into CASSIAAGGVNTEAFF.

This chain uses TRBV6-1 with TRBJ2-5, with 9 nucleotides matching TRBD2. V shed 8 bases and J 2 bases; nucleotides not matched to a gene: 6. The CDR3 has 14 residues. Germline-derived CDR1 and CDR2 are MNHNS and SASEGT. CDR3 DNA sequence: TGTGCCAGCTGTCCAGCGGGAGGTCAAGAGACCCAGTACTTC. This sequence encodes CASCPAGGQETQYF.

V gene TRBV28 combines with J gene TRBJ2-7, with TRBD1 matching 12 bases. The CDR3 loop spans 15 amino acids. Germline assignment: CDR1 MDHEN and CDR2 SYDVKM. V trimming: 3 bases; J trimming: 5 bases; junction bases outside the gene matches: 5. The CDR3 reads CASSLGGTGGHEQYF. The DNA for the CDR3 is TGTGCCAGCAGTTTGGGGGGGACAGGGGGCCACGAGCAGTACTTC.

The V call is TRBV5-1, the J call TRBJ1-4; 9 positions agree with TRBD1. Per the germline V gene, CDR1 is SGHRS and CDR2 is YFSETQ. The CDR3 sequence is 15 residues long. J lost 5 bases, V lost 3 bases, and 5 bases had no gene match. The CDR3, as DNA: TGCGCCAGCAGCTCCCTTGGGACAGGGAATGAAAAACTGTTTTTT. Translated: CASSSLGTGNEKLFF.

The CDR3 sequence is CASFRGETNYGYTF. The CDR3 DNA follows: TGCGCCAGCTTCCGGGGGGAAACTAACTATGGCTACACCTTC. The V call is TRBV5-1, the J call TRBJ1-2; possible D gene TRBD1, 5 bases. CDR3 length: 14 residues. Per germline, CDR1 SGHRS and CDR2 YFSETQ. V was shortened by 7 bases and J by 0 bases, with 13 bases between the two germline ends.

The chain combines TRBV11-3 with TRBJ1-4; D remains ambiguous. The CDR3 length is 13 residues. CDR1 is SGHNT, CDR2 YENEEA, per germline. Trimming cost V 5 bases and J 5 bases, with 9 bases left between them. CDR3 loop: CASSGGPNEKLFF. The CDR3 bases are TGTGCCAGCAGCGGTGGGCCGAATGAAAAACTGTTTTTT.

This chain uses TRBV7-6 with TRBJ2-2, with a possible D match to TRBD1 (6 bases). From germline, CDR1 is SGHVS and CDR2 FNYEAQ. CDR3 length equals 14 residues. Trimming took off 3 bases at V and 1 base at J, with 6 bases between the two ends. In DNA form, the CDR3 reads TGTGCCAGCAGCTTGGGACAGAACACCGGGGAGCTGTTTTTT. This gives the protein CASSLGQNTGELFF.

The CDR3 loop is CASSVPGRTTYEQYF. The DNA for the CDR3 is TGTGCCAGCAGCGTTCCGGGACGCACCACCTACGAGCAGTACTTC. The chain uses TRBV5-4 and TRBJ2-7; tentatively, D is TRBD1 or TRBD2 (5 bases each). Per the germline V gene, CDR1 is SGHNT and CDR2 is YYREEE (reference sequence). The CDR3 loop spans 15 amino acids. Trimming left V 4 bases short and J 2 bases short, with 16 bases between.

V is TRBV7-2 and J is TRBJ2-3; D is tentatively TRBD1 or TRBD2 (5 bases each). Trimming left V 1 base short and J 5 bases short, with 10 bases between. The germline CDR1 and CDR2 sequences are SGHTA and FQGNSA. This CDR3 has 14 residues. The CDR3 sequence is CASSLDGTRDTQYF. As DNA, the CDR3 is TGTGCCAGCAGCTTAGATGGGACGAGAGATACGCAGTATTTT.

The rearrangement uses TRBV7-3 and TRBJ1-2; D gene uncertain. Germline lookup yields CDR1 SGHTA and CDR2 FQGTGA. The CDR3 loop spans 11 amino acids. The V end lost 11 bases, the J end lost 1 base, and 8 bases lay between the germline ends. In nucleotides, the CDR3 is TGTGCCTCGTATAATAACTATGGCTACACCTTC. Translating it yields CASYNNYGYTF.

The CDR3 here is CASSFAGQGANEQYF. The CDR3 DNA reads as TGCGCCAGCAGCTTCGCGGGACAGGGGGCCAACGAGCAGTACTTC. The chain employs TRBV5-1 and TRBJ2-7; TRBD1 matches at 12 bases. V was pared by 2 bases and J by 5 bases, with 5 bases of the junction left unmatched. Germline lookup yields CDR1 SGHRS and CDR2 YFSETQ. The CDR3 consists of 15 residues.

This clone was observed a handful of times. In the same sample, other DNA sequences code for this CDR3. This chain links TRBV2 with TRBJ2-2, with D hard to call. Germline loops: CDR1 SNHLY, CDR2 FYNNEI. CDR3 length equals 11 residues. Trimming left V 4 bases short and J 5 bases short, with 2 bases between. The CDR3 DNA reads as TGTGCCAGCAGTGTTACCGGGGAGCTGTTTTTT. Its translation: CASSVTGELFF.

The V gene is TRBV11-2, the J gene TRBJ2-7; D is possibly TRBD2 (5 bases). Germline-derived CDR1 and CDR2 are SGHAT and FQNNGV. The V and J ends lost 0 bases and 6 bases respectively, with 12 bases between them. The CDR3 sequence is 14 residues long. The CDR3 region is CASSLDRASGEQYF. In DNA, the CDR3 is TGTGCCAGCAGCTTAGATCGAGCCAGCGGCGAGCAGTACTTC.

The CDR3 is CASSRSISTGELFF. The CDR3 nucleotides read TGTGCCAGCAGCCGCTCGATCTCGACCGGGGAGCTGTTTTTT. V gene TRBV5-4 combines with J gene TRBJ2-2; D not certain. V lost 4 bases to trimming and J lost 5 bases, with 12 bases between them. Germline CDR1 is SGHNT and CDR2 is YYREEE (reference sequence). CDR3 length: 14 amino acids.

This clone was detected a few times. V and J are TRBV19 and TRBJ1-3; a weak D match, TRBD1 (5 bases). The V and J ends lost 9 bases and 8 bases respectively, with 20 bases between them. Looked up from germline, CDR1 is LNHDA and CDR2 is SQIVND (reference sequence). The length of the CDR3 is 14 residues. The CDR3 protein is CASDPGPMGDTIYF. The CDR3 region has the DNA TGTGCCAGCGACCCGGGACCTATGGGGGACACCATATATTTT.

The chain carries TRBV19 and TRBJ1-5; D not resolved. The CDR3 length is 14 residues. Germline loops: CDR1 LNHDA, CDR2 SQIVND (reference sequence). V gave up 2 bases and J gave up 2 bases, with 7 bases separating them. The CDR3 protein is CASSIWARNQPQHF. The CDR3 coding sequence is TGTGCCAGTAGTATATGGGCCCGCAATCAGCCCCAGCATTTT.

The chain combines TRBV10-3 with TRBJ2-1; TRBD2 matches 9 bases. The CDR3 covers 13 residues. CDR1 ENHRY and CDR2 SYGVKD come from the germline V gene. V dropped 6 bases and J dropped 6; count of bases not matched to a gene: 3. The CDR3, as DNA: TGTGCCATCAGCCTAGCGGGAACCAATGAGCAGTTCTTC. Protein product: CAISLAGTNEQFF.

The chain is built from TRBV5-1 and TRBJ2-2; maybe TRBD1 (6 bases). V lost 4 bases and J lost 1, with 14 bases in between. CDR3 length equals 16 residues. From germline, CDR1 is SGHRS and CDR2 YFSETQ. CDR3 residues: CASSRKGQLNTGELFF. The CDR3 DNA reads TGCGCCAGCAGCCGAAAAGGACAGCTGAACACCGGGGAGCTGTTTTTT. The complete variable domain, with remaining parts taken from reference TRBV5-1 and TRBJ2-2, reads KAGVTQTPRYLIKTRGQQVTLSCSPISGHRSVSWYQQTPGQGLQFLFEYFSETQRNKGNFPGRFSGRQFSNSRSEMNVSTLELGDSALYLCASSRKGQLNTGELFFGEGSRLTVL.

About this clone: A far bigger clonotype differs at one base, so this is likely a read error. The V call is TRBV27, the J call TRBJ1-5; possible D gene TRBD1, 6 bases. CDR1 is MNHEY and CDR2 is SMNVEV in the germline V gene (reference sequence). This CDR3 has 16 residues. CDR3 coding DNA: TGTGCCAGCAGTGCTTTTAGCACAGGGTTCAATCGGCCCCAGCATTTT. Protein sequence: CASSAFSTGFNRPQHF.

This chain connects TRBV6-6 to TRBJ1-1, with 7 bases that match TRBD1. V lost 5 bases, J lost 7 bases, and 7 bases stayed unmatched. Germline V gene data show CDR1 as MNHNY and CDR2 as SVGAGI (reference sequence). The CDR3 loop spans 13 amino acids. CDR3: CASSPGTALEAFF. DNA for the CDR3: TGTGCCAGCAGTCCCGGGACAGCCCTTGAAGCTTTCTTT.

The rearrangement links TRBV27 to TRBJ1-2; D unresolved. The CDR3 is 15 residues long. Germline values: CDR1 MNHEY, CDR2 SMNVEV (reference sequence). Deletions cut 5 bases from V and 2 bases from J, with 15 bases between. CDR3 sequence: CASSPNADNNYGYTF. DNA for the CDR3: TGTGCCAGCAGTCCGAATGCCGACAACAACTATGGCTACACCTTC.

The rearrangement links TRBV2 to TRBJ2-3, with TRBD1 matching over 9 bases. The junction had 7 bases not matched to a gene; V was cut back by 7 bases and J by 11 bases. CDR3 size: 12 residues. The germline CDR1 and CDR2 sequences are SNHLY and FYNNEI. This CDR3 reads CASKDRGPRQYF. For the CDR3, the DNA is TGTGCCAGCAAGGACAGGGGACCTCGGCAGTATTTT.

This rearrangement joins TRBV6-6 to TRBJ1-5, with D perhaps matching TRBD1 (5 bases). Germline loops: CDR1 MNHNY, CDR2 SVGAGI (reference sequence). The CDR3 has 15 residues. Trimming pared 2 bases from V and 4 bases from J, leaving 12 bases between. The CDR3 coding sequence is TGTGCCAGCAGTTACCCGGGGACGGGTAATCAGCCCCAGCATTTT. It specifies CASSYPGTGNQPQHF.